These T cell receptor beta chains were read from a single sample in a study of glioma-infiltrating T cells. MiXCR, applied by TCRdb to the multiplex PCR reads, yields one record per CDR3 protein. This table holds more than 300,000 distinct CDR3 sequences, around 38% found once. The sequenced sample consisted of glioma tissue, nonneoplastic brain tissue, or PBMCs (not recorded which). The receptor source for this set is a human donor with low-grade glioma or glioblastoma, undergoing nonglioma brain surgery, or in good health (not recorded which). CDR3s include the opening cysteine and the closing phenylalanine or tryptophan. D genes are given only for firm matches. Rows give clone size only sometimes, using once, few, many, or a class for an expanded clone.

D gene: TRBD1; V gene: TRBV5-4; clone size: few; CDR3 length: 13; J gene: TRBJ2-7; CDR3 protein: CASSLGDRNEQYF; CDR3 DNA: TGTGCCAGCAGCTTGGGGGACAGGAACGAGCAGTACTTC
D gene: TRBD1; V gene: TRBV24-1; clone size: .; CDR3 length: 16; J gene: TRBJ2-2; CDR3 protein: CATSDSGQGVAGELFF; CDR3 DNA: TGTGCCACCAGTGATTCGGGACAGGGGGTGGCCGGGGAGCTGTTTTTT
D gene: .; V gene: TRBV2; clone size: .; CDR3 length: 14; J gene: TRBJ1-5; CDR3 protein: CASSPGERSQPQHF; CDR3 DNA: TGTGCCAGCAGCCCCGGGGAAAGGAGTCAGCCCCAGCATTTT
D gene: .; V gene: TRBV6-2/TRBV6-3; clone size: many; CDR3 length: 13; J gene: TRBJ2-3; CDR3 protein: CASSRDFTDTQYF; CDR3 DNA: TGTGCCAGCAGCCGGGACTTCACAGATACGCAGTATTTT
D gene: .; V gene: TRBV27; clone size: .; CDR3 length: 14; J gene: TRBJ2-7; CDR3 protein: CASRQGVGFYEQYF; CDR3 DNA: TGTGCCAGCAGACAGGGCGTAGGCTTCTACGAGCAGTACTTC
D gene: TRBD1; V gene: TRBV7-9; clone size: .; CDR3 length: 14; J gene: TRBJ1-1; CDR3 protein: CASRLDRRNTEAFF; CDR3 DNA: TGTGCCAGCAGACTGGACAGGCGGAACACTGAAGCTTTCTTT
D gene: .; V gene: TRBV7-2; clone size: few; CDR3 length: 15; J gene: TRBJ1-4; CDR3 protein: CASSLVDRPNEKLFF; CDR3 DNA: TGTGCCAGCAGCTTAGTGGACAGACCTAATGAAAAACTGTTTTTT
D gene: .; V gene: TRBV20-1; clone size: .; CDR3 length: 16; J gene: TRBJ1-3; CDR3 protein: CSASLQTGTSGNTIYF; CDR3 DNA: TGCAGTGCTTCCCTCCAAACAGGGACCTCTGGAAACACCATATATTTT
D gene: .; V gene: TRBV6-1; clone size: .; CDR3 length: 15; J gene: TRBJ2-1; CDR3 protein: CASTPVPRGRNEQFF; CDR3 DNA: TGTGCCAGCACACCCGTGCCCCGGGGCCGCAATGAGCAGTTCTTC
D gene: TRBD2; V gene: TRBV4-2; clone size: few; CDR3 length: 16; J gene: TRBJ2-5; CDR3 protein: CASSPLSSGRWETQYF; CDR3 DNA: TGTGCCAGCAGCCCGTTGTCTAGCGGGAGATGGGAGACCCAGTACTTC